The following is a T cell receptor beta chain sequence with its context. This sample was included in a study of blood T cell repertoires in COVID-19. Study in general: The United States, Italy and Spain were the sources of the acute and convalescent COVID-19 samples.

The assay was immunoSEQ multiplex PCR, and TCRdb's table has in-frame clones only and misses some. The data show over 100,000 clones, just under 85% seen once. Germline V gives CDR1 LGHDT, CDR2 YNNKEL (reference sequence). The CDR3 extends over 13 amino acids. V lost 3 bases and J lost 5, with 10 bases in between. This TCR was sampled from a woman older than 75 with active or convalescent COVID-19. Sequencing was done on a sample of peripheral blood. The rearrangement joins TRBV3-1 (or the pseudogene TRBV3-2) to TRBJ2-5; D perhaps matches TRBD1 (5 bases). The CDR3 DNA is TGTGCCAGCAGCCAGGGGCGAAAGGAGACCCAGTACTTC. Its protein is CASSQGRKETQYF.